This is a list of T cell receptor beta chains from one sample in a study of blood T cell repertoires in COVID-19. The protocol was immunoSEQ multiplex PCR, while the TCRdb copy is restricted to in-frame clones and leaves out a portion. Counted here are roughly 250,000 clones, 82% occurring once; the ten biggest clones make up 4.5% to 6%. Sequencing used peripheral blood. The receptors shown here come from a woman older than 75 with active or convalescent COVID-19. The CDR3 runs from the conserved cysteine through the conserved F or W. D genes are given only for firm matches.

D	V	J	length	DNA	CDR3
NA	TRBV6-1	TRBJ1-1	14	TGTGCCAGCAGTGAAGCGCTTCAGGGATCTGAAGCTTTCTTT	CASSEALQGSEAFF
NA	TRBV5-1	TRBJ2-1	13	TGCGCCAGCAGCTTGGTCAGGAGCGGGGAGCAGTTCTTC	CASSLVRSGEQFF
NA	TRBV3-1/TRBV3-2	TRBJ1-1	14	TGTGCCAGCAGCCAGCGCACAGAAACCGGCGAAGCTTTCTTT	CASSQRTETGEAFF
NA	TRBV19	TRBJ2-1	16	TGTGCCGATGGCGTATTCCAGGGGGGTTCCTACAATGAGCAGTTCTTC	CADGVFQGGSYNEQFF
TRBD1	TRBV5-4	TRBJ2-5	17	TGTGCCAGCAGCCCACCTGGAAGAGGGGGCACAGGCGAGACCCAGTACTTC	CASSPPGRGGTGETQYF
TRBD1	TRBV11-2	TRBJ1-2	15	TGTGCCAGCAGCTCACAGGGGGCCCCTAACTATGGCTACACCTTC	CASSSQGAPNYGYTF
NA	TRBV24-1	TRBJ1-4	17	TGTGCCACCAGCCCCTCGGCGGGAACGGGACCAAATGAAAAACTGTTTTTT	CATSPSAGTGPNEKLFF
NA	TRBV3-1/TRBV3-2	TRBJ2-1	16	TGTGCCAGCAGCCAATTCTTTGACAGCTCCTACAATGAGCAGTTCTTC	CASSQFFDSSYNEQFF
NA	TRBV29-1	TRBJ1-5	14	TGCAGCGTTTCTTCAGGGGTAAGCAATCAGCCCCAGCATTTT	CSVSSGVSNQPQHF
TRBD1	TRBV7-6	TRBJ1-4	15	TGTGCCAGCAGCTTACCGGGACAGGGGAGGGAAAAACTGTTTTTT	CASSLPGQGREKLFF
NA	TRBV6-5	TRBJ1-2	15	TGTGCCAGCAGTTACTCCCCGGGACGGACAGATGGCTACACCTTC	CASSYSPGRTDGYTF
NA	TRBV2	TRBJ2-7	13	TGTGCCAGCACAACAGGTCTTACCTACGAGCAGTACTTC	CASTTGLTYEQYF
TRBD1	TRBV10-3	TRBJ1-1	14	TGTGCCATCAGTGAAGGGACAGGGGCAACTGAAGCTTTCTTT	CAISEGTGATEAFF
TRBD2	TRBV5-1	TRBJ2-7	11	TGCGCCAGCAGCTCGGGGGGCGAGCAGTACTTC	CASSSGGEQYF
TRBD1	TRBV5-1	TRBJ1-1	15	TGCGCCAGCAGCTCCGGGACAGGGCCCATCAGGGAAGCTTTCTTT	CASSSGTGPIREAFF
NA	TRBV28	TRBJ1-5	12	TGTGCCAGCAGCCTTAATGTTCAGCCCCAGCATTTT	CASSLNVQPQHF
NA	TRBV5-4	TRBJ1-1	14	TGTGCCAGCAGCTCCGAACAGCGGGTAACTGAAGCTTTCTTT	CASSSEQRVTEAFF